This T cell receptor beta chain was captured by sequencing in a study of Ad26.COV2.S vaccination and SARS-CoV-2 variants. Study-wide results and limits: Vaccine and placebo groups showed comparable non-spike TCR breadth. Responses of T cells in total may have been underestimated by the TCR breadth and depth analyses.

V shed 4 bases and J shed 8 bases, with 21 bases lying between them. The CDR3 consists of 15 residues. Germline CDR1 SGDLS, CDR2 YYNGEE. The treatment is: roughly 19 received Ad26.COV2.S at low or high dose, single or two shots; roughly five received placebo; per-sample allocation not given. All samples were drawn on day 63, counting from the first vaccine or placebo injection. Vaccine was an Ad26 vector expressing Wuhan-strain SARS-CoV-2 spike. Here immunoSEQ multiplex PCR was the method, and the copy in TCRdb shows in-frame clones only, minus some. This sample carries about 350,000 clones, roughly 85% of them seen once, and the ten largest clones take about 3.3%. This clone came up once. Its target is not known.

The sample here was peripheral blood, taken in a trial of Ad26.COV2.S vaccine versus placebo. This chain joins TRBV9 and TRBJ1-2, with a tentative D call TRBD1 (5 bases). The sequence was obtained from a person aged 18-65 years who received the Ad26.COV2.S COVID-19 vaccine or a placebo. The CDR3 DNA reads as TGTGCCAGCAGCCCAAACCCTACAGGTCGCACGGGCTACACCTTC. The encoded protein is CASSPNPTGRTGYTF.